What follows are 4 T cell receptor beta chains derived from one specimen sequenced in a study of cytomegalovirus exposure and HLA in healthy donors. This PCR relied on a set of 60 Vbeta primers and 13 Jbeta primers. Sequenced by immunoSEQ multiplex PCR; TCRdb stores in-frame clones only, minus some. The data contain approximately 200,000 clones, 82% of them singletons. Sequenced material: PBMCs. These receptors were obtained from a boy aged 2-15 years in good health and CMV-seronegative.

The chain couples TRBV7-8 to TRBJ2-5, with 11 bases lining up with TRBD2. The DNA matches TRBJ2-7 better at its end, which makes the J call doubtful. CDR1 SGHVS and CDR2 FQNEAQ come from the germline V gene. The CDR3 loop spans 15 amino acids. CDR3 sequence (DNA): TGTGCCAGCGGTTTACTAGCGGGGGAAACCTACGAGCAGTACTTC. Translating it yields CASGLLAGETYEQYF.

On this clone itself: The junction departs from germline at one end; a sequencing error may be responsible. The V and J genes are TRBV18 and TRBJ2-3, with 10 bases fitting TRBD1. The CDR3 length is 15 residues. Germline-derived CDR1 and CDR2 are KGHSH and LQKENI. The CDR3 region has the DNA TGTGCCAGCTCACCCGACAGGGGGCGGACAGTTACGCAGTATTTT. It specifies CASSPDRGRTVTQYF.

J is TRBJ2-6 and V is TRBV19, with D possibly TRBD1 on 7 matching bases. The CDR3 runs 18 residues. V was pared by 5 bases and J by 0 bases, with 17 bases between. In germline, CDR1 is LNHDA, CDR2 SQIVND (reference sequence). The CDR3 region has the DNA TGTGCCAGTAGTGTCCAGGGGGGAATAATCTCTGGGGCCAACGTCCTGACTTTC. Its protein product is CASSVQGGIISGANVLTF.

The rearrangement joins TRBV2 to TRBJ2-7; 15 bases line up with TRBD2. The CDR3 spans 17 residues. Germline assignment: CDR1 SNHLY and CDR2 FYNNEI. V gave up 8 bases and J gave up 2 bases; unmatched junction bases: 10. The CDR3 bases are TGTGCCAGCGTCACAGGGACTAGCGGGGGGCCTACCTACGAGCAGTACTTC. This gives the protein CASVTGTSGGPTYEQYF. Supplemented by reference TRBV2 and TRBJ2-7, the full variable domain reads EPEVTQTPSHQVTQMGQEVILRCVPISNHLYFYWYRQILGQKVEFLVSFYNNEISEKSEIFDDQFSVERPDGSNFTLKIRSTKLEDSAMYFCASVTGTSGGPTYEQYFGPGTRLTVT.